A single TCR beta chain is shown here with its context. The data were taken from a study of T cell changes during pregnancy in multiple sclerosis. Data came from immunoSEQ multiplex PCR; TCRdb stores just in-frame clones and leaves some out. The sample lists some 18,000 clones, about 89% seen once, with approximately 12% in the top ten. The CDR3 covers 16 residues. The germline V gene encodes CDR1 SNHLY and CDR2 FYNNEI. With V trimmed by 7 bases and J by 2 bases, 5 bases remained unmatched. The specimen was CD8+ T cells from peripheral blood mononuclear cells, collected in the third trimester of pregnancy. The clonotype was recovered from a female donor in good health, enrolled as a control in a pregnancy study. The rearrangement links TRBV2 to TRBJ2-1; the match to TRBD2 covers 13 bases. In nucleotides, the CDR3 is TGTGCCAGCAAAGGGACTAGCGGGATGACCTACAATGAGCAGTTCTTC. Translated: CASKGTSGMTYNEQFF.